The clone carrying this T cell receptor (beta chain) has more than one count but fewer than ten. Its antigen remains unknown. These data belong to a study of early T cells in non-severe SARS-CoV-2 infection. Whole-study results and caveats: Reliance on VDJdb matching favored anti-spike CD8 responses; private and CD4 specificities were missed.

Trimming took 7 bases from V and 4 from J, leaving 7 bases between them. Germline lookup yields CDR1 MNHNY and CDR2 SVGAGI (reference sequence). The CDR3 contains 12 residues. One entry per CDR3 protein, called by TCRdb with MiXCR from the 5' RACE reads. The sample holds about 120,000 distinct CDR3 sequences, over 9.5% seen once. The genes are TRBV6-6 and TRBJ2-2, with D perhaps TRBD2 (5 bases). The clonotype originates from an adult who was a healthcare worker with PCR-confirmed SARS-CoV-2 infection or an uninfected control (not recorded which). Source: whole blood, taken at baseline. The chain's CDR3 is CASMGSTGELFF. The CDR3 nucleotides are TGTGCCAGCATGGGGAGCACCGGGGAGCTGTTTTTT.